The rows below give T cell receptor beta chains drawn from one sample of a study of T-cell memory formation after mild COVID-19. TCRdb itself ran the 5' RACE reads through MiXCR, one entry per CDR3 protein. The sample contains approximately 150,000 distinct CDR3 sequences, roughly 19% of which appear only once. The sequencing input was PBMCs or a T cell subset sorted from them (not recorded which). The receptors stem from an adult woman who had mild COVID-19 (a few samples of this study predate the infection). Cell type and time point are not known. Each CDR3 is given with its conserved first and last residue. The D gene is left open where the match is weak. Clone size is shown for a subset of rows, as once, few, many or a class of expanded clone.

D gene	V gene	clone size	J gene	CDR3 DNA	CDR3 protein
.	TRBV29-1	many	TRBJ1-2	TGCAGCGTTACGGCTACCGGTCCCTATGGCTACACCTTC	CSVTATGPYGYTF
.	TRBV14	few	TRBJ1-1	TGTGCCAGCAGCCAAGACCCGAACACTGAAGCTTTCTTT	CASSQDPNTEAFF
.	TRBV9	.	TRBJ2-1	TGTGCCAGCAGCGTAGCTACCGGGCAGGAGCAGTTCTTC	CASSVATGQEQFF
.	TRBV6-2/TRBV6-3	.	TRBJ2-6	TGTGCCAGCAGCGCTAAATCAGAACGGGGGGCGCCTGGGGCCAACGTCCTGACTTTC	CASSAKSERGAPGANVLTF
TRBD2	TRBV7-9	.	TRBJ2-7	TGTGCCAGCAGTTACACCGGGACTAGCAGACGCGAGCAGTACTTC	CASSYTGTSRREQYF
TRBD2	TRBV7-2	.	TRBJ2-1	TGTGCCAGCAGCTTGAGTGGGGGACTAAATGCGGTTGAGCAGTTCTTC	CASSLSGGLNAVEQFF
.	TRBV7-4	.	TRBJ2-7	TGTGCCAGCAGCTTAGCGCGACGGGAGCAGTACTTC	CASSLARREQYF
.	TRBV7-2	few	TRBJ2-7	TGTGCCAGCAGCTTAGCGCTCAGGGGCCACGAGCAGTACTTC	CASSLALRGHEQYF
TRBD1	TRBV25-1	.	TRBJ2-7	TGTGCCAGCAGTGATTATCCCGGACAGGGTGGCGAGCAGTACTTC	CASSDYPGQGGEQYF
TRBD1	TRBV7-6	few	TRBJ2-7	TGTGCCAGCAGCCCCCGGCTGAGGGACAGGGGCCACGAGCAGTACTTC	CASSPRLRDRGHEQYF
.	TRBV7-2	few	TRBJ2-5	TGTGCCAGCAGCCTAGGAGGGCTTCTGAGGGAGACCCAGTACTTC	CASSLGGLLRETQYF
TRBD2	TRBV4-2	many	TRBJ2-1	TGTGCCAGCAGCCCTGGGGCTAGCGGGAGTGGAAATGAGCAGTTCTTC	CASSPGASGSGNEQFF
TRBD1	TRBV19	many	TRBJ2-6	TGTGCCAGTAGTGACAGGGGACCCCTCTGGGCCAACGTCCTGACTTTC	CASSDRGPLWANVLTF
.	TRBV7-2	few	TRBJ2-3	TGTGCCAGCAGCTTAGAGGCAAAGGGACGGATCCTCACAGATACGCAGTATTTT	CASSLEAKGRILTDTQYF
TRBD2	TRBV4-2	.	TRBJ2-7	TGTGCCAGCAGCGAGGGACTAGCGGGAGGGCCTAGGGACGAGCAGTACTTC	CASSEGLAGGPRDEQYF
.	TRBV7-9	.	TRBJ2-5	TGTGCCAGCAGCCCCCCTTCAGAGACCCAGTACTTC	CASSPPSETQYF
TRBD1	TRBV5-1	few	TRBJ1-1	TGCGCCAGCAGCTTGGTCGTGCGGACAGGTGGTACTGAAGCTTTCTTT	CASSLVVRTGGTEAFF
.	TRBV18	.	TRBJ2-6	TGTGCCAGCTCACCACAGGGGTACCTCTCTGGGGCCAACGTCCTGACTTTC	CASSPQGYLSGANVLTF
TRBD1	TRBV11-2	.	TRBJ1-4	TGTGCCAGCAGCTTGACAGGGGAGAAGGAAAAACTGTTTTTT	CASSLTGEKEKLFF
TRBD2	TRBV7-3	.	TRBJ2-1	TGTGCCAGCAGCCCTACGATAGCGGGAGCGTGGAATGAGCAGTTCTTC	CASSPTIAGAWNEQFF
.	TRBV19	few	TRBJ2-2	TGTGCCAGTAGAACATCTGGCGGGAACACCGGGGAGCTGTTTTTT	CASRTSGGNTGELFF
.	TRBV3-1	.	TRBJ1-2	TGTGCCAGCAGCCCGGTCTTTGCCCCAGGAACTTATGGCTACACCTTC	CASSPVFAPGTYGYTF
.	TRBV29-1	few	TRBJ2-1	TGCAGCATTACAGGGAGCTCCTACAATGAGCAGTTCTTC	CSITGSSYNEQFF
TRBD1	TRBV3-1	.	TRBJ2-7	TGTGCCAGCAGTCTCGACAGGGACTACGAGCAGTACTTC	CASSLDRDYEQYF
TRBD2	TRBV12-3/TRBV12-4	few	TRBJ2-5	TGTGCCAGCAGTTTCGCCACCATGCGGGGGGAGACCCAGTACTTC	CASSFATMRGETQYF
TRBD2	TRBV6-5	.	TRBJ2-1	TGTGCCAGCAGTTTTTCTGGCGGGAGGGTTGAGCAGTTCTTC	CASSFSGGRVEQFF
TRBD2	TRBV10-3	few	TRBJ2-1	TGTGCCATCAAGAGCGGGGGATCCTACAATGAGCAGTTCTTC	CAIKSGGSYNEQFF
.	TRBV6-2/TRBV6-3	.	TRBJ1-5	TGTGCCAGCAGCAAAAAACCAAGGGGTAGCAATCAGCCCCAGCATTTT	CASSKKPRGSNQPQHF
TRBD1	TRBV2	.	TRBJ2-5	TGTGCCAGCAGTGAATCATGGACAGGGCCTGAAGAGACCCAGTACTTC	CASSESWTGPEETQYF
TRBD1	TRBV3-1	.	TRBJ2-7	TGTGCCAGCAGCCACTACCGGGACAGTCCTATGGAGCAGTACTTC	CASSHYRDSPMEQYF
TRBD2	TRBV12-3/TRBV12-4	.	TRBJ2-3	TGTGCCAGCAGCGAACTAGCGGGGGTAGATACGCAGTATTTT	CASSELAGVDTQYF
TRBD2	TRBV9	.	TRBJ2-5	TGTGCCAGCAGCGTAGATGTGGGAGGGCAAGAGACCCAGTACTTC	CASSVDVGGQETQYF
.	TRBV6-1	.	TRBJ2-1	TGTGCCAGCAGTGAACGAGGGCCCGATGAGCAGTTCTTC	CASSERGPDEQFF
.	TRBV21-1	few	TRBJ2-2	TGTGCCAGCAGCAAATCTGCACAGGGGGTGACCGGGGAGCTGTTTTTT	CASSKSAQGVTGELFF
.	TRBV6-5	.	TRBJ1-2	TGTGCCAGCAGTTACGGACGTAACTATGGCTACACCTTC	CASSYGRNYGYTF
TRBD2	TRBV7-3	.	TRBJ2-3	TGTGCCAGCAGCCCTAGCGGGGTTAGCACAGATACGCAGTATTTT	CASSPSGVSTDTQYF
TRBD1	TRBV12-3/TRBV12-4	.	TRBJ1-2	TGTGCCAGCAGTCCTCGGACAGGGGGTCAGTATGGCTACACCTTC	CASSPRTGGQYGYTF
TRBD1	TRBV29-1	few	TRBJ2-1	TGCAGCGTGCTCCGGGACAGGGCATACAATGAGCAGTTCTTC	CSVLRDRAYNEQFF
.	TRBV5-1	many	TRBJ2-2	TGCGCCAGCGCCAAAGGGGGGCCGTCGAACACCGGGGAGCTGTTTTTT	CASAKGGPSNTGELFF
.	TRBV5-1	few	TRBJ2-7	TGCGCCAGCAGCTCTGGGACGCCGAACAACGAGCAGTACTTC	CASSSGTPNNEQYF
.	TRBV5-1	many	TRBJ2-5	TGCGCCAGCAGCCCGGAACAAGAGACCCAGTACTTC	CASSPEQETQYF
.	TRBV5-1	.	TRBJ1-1	TGCGCCAGCAGCATGGACGGGAACACTGAAGCTTTCTTT	CASSMDGNTEAFF
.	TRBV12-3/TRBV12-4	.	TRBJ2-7	TGTGCCAGCAGACCAGTTGAAGGCCTACGCGAGCAGTACTTC	CASRPVEGLREQYF
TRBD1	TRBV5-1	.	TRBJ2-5	TGCGCCAGCAGCCAGGACAGGGCGGAGGAGACCCAGTACTTC	CASSQDRAEETQYF
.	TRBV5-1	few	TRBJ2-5	TGCGCCAGCACCCTTTCCGCTGGGAGCGGCCAAGAGACCCAGTACTTC	CASTLSAGSGQETQYF
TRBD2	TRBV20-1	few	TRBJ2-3	TGCAGTGCCCGGACTAGCGGGCACAGCACAGATACGCAGTATTTT	CSARTSGHSTDTQYF